This T cell receptor (beta chain) was sequenced in a study of T cell changes during pregnancy in multiple sclerosis. The CDR3 spans 12 residues. Per germline, CDR1 SGHVS and CDR2 FQNEAQ. Trimming removed 5 bases from V and 6 bases from J, with 9 bases in between. The assay was immunoSEQ multiplex PCR, and TCRdb's table has in-frame clones only and misses some. The table has roughly 87,000 clones, about 89% seen once. The receptor was derived from a female donor in good health, serving as a control in a pregnancy study. Some clones in this sample may be carry-over from other donors' samples. The specimen was PBMCs, collected in the first trimester of pregnancy. This chain links TRBV7-8 with TRBJ2-3; tentative D call: TRBD2 (5 bases). The CDR3 nucleotides read TGTGCCAGCAGCGCCAGGAGGGATACGCAGTATTTT. Protein product: CASSARRDTQYF.